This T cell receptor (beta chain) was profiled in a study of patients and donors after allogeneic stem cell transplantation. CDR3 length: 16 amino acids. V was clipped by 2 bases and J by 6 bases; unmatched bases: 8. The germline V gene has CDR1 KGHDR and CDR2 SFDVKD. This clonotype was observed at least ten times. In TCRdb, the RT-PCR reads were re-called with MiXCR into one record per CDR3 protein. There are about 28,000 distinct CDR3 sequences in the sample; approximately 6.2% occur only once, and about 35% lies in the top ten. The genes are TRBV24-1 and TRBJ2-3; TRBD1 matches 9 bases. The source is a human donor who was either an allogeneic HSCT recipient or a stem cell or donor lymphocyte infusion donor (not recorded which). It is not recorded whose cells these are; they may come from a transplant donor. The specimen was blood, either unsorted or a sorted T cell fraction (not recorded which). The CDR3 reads CATSDSARTGDDTQYF. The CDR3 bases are TGTGCCACCAGTGATTCAGCCAGGACAGGGGATGATACGCAGTATTTT.